Below, 25 T cell receptor beta chains from the same sample are listed, as sequenced in a study of T-cell reconstitution after alpha-beta-depleted transplantation in children. Unique molecular identifiers tagged the TCRbeta library. MiXCR, applied by TCRdb to the PCR reads, yields one record per CDR3 protein. The sample lists 200,000 to 300,000 distinct CDR3 sequences, around 25% seen once, with around 4.8% in the top ten. Sequenced here: PBMCs, mostly from graft donor cells, sampled 360 days after TCRalphabeta/CD19-depleted stem cell transplant. Every receptor here comes from a female patient younger than 10 who had a stem cell transplant for congenital amegakaryocytic thrombocytopenia, so the T cells may come from the graft donor.

On this clonotype: The germline gene is not matched at one end of the junction; a read error may be the cause. The V gene is TRBV3-1, the J gene TRBJ2-5; possibly TRBD2 for D (5 bases). CDR1 and CDR2 from the germline V gene are LGHDT and YNNKEL (reference sequence). The CDR3 length is 13 residues. The CDR3 nucleotides are TGTGCCAGCACCCAACTAGGCGCGGAGACCCAGTACTTC. Translated: CASTQLGAETQYF.

The chain uses TRBV20-1 and TRBJ2-5; unclear D gene. Germline lookup yields CDR1 DFQATT and CDR2 SNEGSKA (reference sequence). This CDR3 has 13 amino acids. Trimming cost V 5 bases and J 0 bases, with 10 bases left between them. CDR3 residues: CSALLFDQETQYF. As DNA, the CDR3 is TGCAGTGCTCTCCTTTTTGACCAAGAGACCCAGTACTTC.

The rearrangement joins TRBV3-1 to TRBJ2-2; tentatively, D is TRBD1 (5 bases). There are 16 residues in the CDR3. The germline CDR1 and CDR2 sequences are LGHDT and YNNKEL (reference sequence). V was pared by 0 bases and J by 3 bases, with 11 bases between. CDR3 region: CASSQDRVVDTGELFF. The CDR3 region has the DNA TGTGCCAGCAGCCAAGACAGGGTAGTAGACACCGGGGAGCTGTTTTTT.

The V and J genes are TRBV7-9 and TRBJ2-3; D is perhaps TRBD1 or TRBD2 (5 bases each). This CDR3 spans 16 amino acids. Germline CDR1 SEHNR, CDR2 FQNEAQ (reference sequence). Deletions cut 2 bases from V and 2 bases from J, with 14 bases between. CDR3 coding DNA: TGTGCCAGCAGCTTATGGGACGGGTTTTCCACAGATACGCAGTATTTT. Translating it yields CASSLWDGFSTDTQYF. The whole variable domain, filled in from reference TRBV7-9 and TRBJ2-3, reads DTGVSQNPRHKITKRGQNVTFRCDPISEHNRLYWYRQTLGQGPEFLTYFQNEAQLEKSRLLSDRFSAERPKGSFSTLEIQRTEQGDSAMYLCASSLWDGFSTDTQYFGPGTRLTVL.

The chain uses TRBV27 and TRBJ2-7; D might be TRBD2 (6 bases). Germline CDR1 MNHEY, CDR2 SMNVEV (reference sequence). Deletions cut 3 bases from V and 0 bases from J, with 12 bases between. The CDR3 spans 15 residues. The CDR3 coding sequence is TGTGCCAGCAGTTTTTTGGCGGGGAGCTCCTACGAGCAGTACTTC. Amino acids: CASSFLAGSSYEQYF.

V gene TRBV11-2 combines with J gene TRBJ2-5, with TRBD2 identical over 12 bases. The CDR3 has 19 amino acids. Germline V CDR1 and CDR2: SGHAT, FQNNGV. With V trimmed by 5 bases and J by 5 bases, 18 bases remained unmatched. CDR3 amino acids: CASSANRLAGVSGGETQYF. DNA for the CDR3: TGTGCCAGCAGCGCGAACAGACTAGCGGGAGTGTCGGGTGGGGAGACCCAGTACTTC. Full variable domain (rest looked up from reference TRBV11-2 and TRBJ2-5): EAGVAQSPRYKIIEKRQSVAFWCNPISGHATLYWYQQILGQGPKLLIQFQNNGVVDDSQLPKDRFSAERLKGVDSTLKIQPAKLEDSAVYLCASSANRLAGVSGGETQYFGPGTRLLVL.

V is TRBV20-1 and J is TRBJ1-2; 7 nucleotides line up with TRBD1. V shed 0 bases, J shed 8 bases, and the junction held 6 bases outside the gene matches. Germline V gives CDR1 DFQATT, CDR2 SNEGSKA (reference sequence). The CDR3 covers 13 residues. DNA for the CDR3: TGCAGTGCTAGAGAGGACAGGATGGGAGGCTACACCTTC. This codes for CSAREDRMGGYTF.

CDR3 nucleotide sequence: TGTGCCAGCAGTGAAGTGCATGGGCTTAACACCGGGGAGCTGTTTTTT. Translating gives CASSEVHGLNTGELFF. J is TRBJ2-2 and V is TRBV2; D gene uncertain. Trimming stripped 1 base from V and 2 bases from J, with 11 bases between. This CDR3 has 16 amino acids. Germline V CDR1 and CDR2: SNHLY, FYNNEI.

The chain couples TRBV29-1 to TRBJ1-1; tentatively, D is TRBD1 (5 bases). CDR1 and CDR2 (germline): SQVTM, ANQGSEA. CDR3 length equals 11 residues. Between the trimmed V and J ends, which lost 6 bases and 7 bases, there was a span of 12 bases. The DNA of the CDR3 is TGCAGCGTGGTCAGGGAAATTGAAGCTTTCTTT. This gives the protein CSVVREIEAFF. The full variable domain, with the rest looked up from reference TRBV29-1 and TRBJ1-1, is SAVISQKPSRDICQRGTSLTIQCQVDSQVTMMFWYRQQPGQSLTLIATANQGSEATYESGFVIDKFPISRPNLTFSTLTVSNMSPEDSSIYLCSVVREIEAFFGQGTRLTVV.

This clonotype was counted between two and nine times. This rearrangement joins TRBV5-1 to TRBJ2-2; 8 bases are a match to TRBD2. This CDR3 contains 15 residues. Germline V CDR1 and CDR2: SGHRS, YFSETQ. With 6 bases clipped from V and 4 bases from J, the junction kept 8 bases outside the gene matches. CDR3 residues: CASKPGLVGTGELFF. As DNA, the CDR3 is TGCGCCAGCAAACCGGGACTAGTGGGCACCGGGGAGCTGTTTTTT.

V is TRBV20-1 and J is TRBJ1-4, with D perhaps matching TRBD1 (5 bases). The germline V gene encodes CDR1 DFQATT and CDR2 SNEGSKA (reference sequence). Deletions cut 1 base from V and 0 bases from J, with 15 bases between. This CDR3 comprises 17 residues. Written as DNA, the CDR3 is TGCAGTGCTAGAGTTGTGGGGATGGGGGCAACTAATGAAAAACTGTTTTTT. It specifies CSARVVGMGATNEKLFF.

The rearrangement uses TRBV5-1 and TRBJ2-6; no definite D call. Trimming left V 1 base short and J 4 bases short, with 15 bases between. From germline, CDR1 is SGHRS and CDR2 YFSETQ. CDR3 length equals 17 residues. The CDR3 loop reads CASSLRPAASGANVLTF. The CDR3 DNA follows: TGCGCCAGCAGCTTGAGGCCCGCGGCGTCCGGGGCCAACGTCCTGACTTTC.

This chain uses TRBV5-1 with TRBJ2-4, with TRBD1 matching 7 bases. The CDR3 is 15 amino acids. V lost 1 base and J lost 12; bases outside the gene matches: 13. The germline gives CDR1 SGHRS, CDR2 YFSETQ. CDR3 DNA sequence: TGCGCCAGCAGCTTGCTCACAGGGGTTTTGGACGGTCAGTACTTC. Protein sequence: CASSLLTGVLDGQYF.

This chain links TRBV25-1 with TRBJ2-3; no reliable D call. Germline CDR1 MGHDK, CDR2 SYGVNS. This CDR3 is built from 14 residues. Trimming cost V 4 bases and J 2 bases, with 10 bases left between them. CDR3 protein: CASSVLDHTDTQYF. For the CDR3, the DNA is TGTGCCAGCAGTGTTTTAGACCACACAGATACGCAGTATTTT. Full variable domain (rest looked up from reference TRBV25-1 and TRBJ2-3): EADIYQTPRYLVIGTGKKITLECSQTMGHDKMYWYQQDPGMELHLIHYSYGVNSTEKGDLSSESTVSRIRTEHFPLTLESARPSHTSQYLCASSVLDHTDTQYFGPGTRLTVL.

This clonotype was seen more than once but under ten times. The chain couples TRBV7-2 to TRBJ1-1, with no clear D. CDR3 length equals 13 residues. V gave up 3 bases and J gave up 1 base, with 6 bases separating them. From germline, CDR1 is SGHTA and CDR2 FQGNSA. Here the CDR3 DNA reads TGTGCCAGCAGCTTCGAAGGGAACACTGAAGCTTTCTTT. It encodes CASSFEGNTEAFF.

This clonotype appeared a few times. The chain uses TRBV27 and TRBJ1-6, with D maybe TRBD1 (6 bases). Trimming removed 6 bases at V and 7 bases at J, with 16 bases between. This CDR3 contains 15 residues. CDR1 MNHEY and CDR2 SMNVEV come from the germline V gene (reference sequence). CDR3 region: CASRQGVLKNSPLHF. DNA for the CDR3: TGTGCCAGCAGACAGGGCGTCCTTAAAAATTCACCCCTCCACTTT.

This sequence joins TRBV7-9 and TRBJ1-2; weak D call: TRBD1 (5 bases). V lost 5 bases and J 1 base, leaving 14 bases between the germline ends. The CDR3 is 15 residues long. CDR1 is SEHNR, CDR2 FQNEAQ, per germline (reference sequence). CDR3 loop: CASSRPGGDNYGYTF. DNA of the CDR3: TGTGCCAGCAGCAGGCCGGGAGGGGATAACTATGGCTACACCTTC. Together with reference TRBV7-9 and TRBJ1-2, the CDR3 gives the full variable domain: DTGVSQNPRHKITKRGQNVTFRCDPISEHNRLYWYRQTLGQGPEFLTYFQNEAQLEKSRLLSDRFSAERPKGSFSTLEIQRTEQGDSAMYLCASSRPGGDNYGYTFGSGTRLTVV.

This clonotype was seen ten or more times. The J gene is TRBJ2-3, the V gene TRBV12-3 or TRBV12-4; no reliable D call. The length of the CDR3 is 12 residues. The germline V and J ends were trimmed by 6 bases and 2 bases, with 6 bases remaining between them. CDR3 residues: CASRFLTDTQYF. The DNA for the CDR3 is TGTGCCAGCAGGTTCCTCACAGATACGCAGTATTTT.

The chain uses TRBV3-1 and TRBJ2-3; D is perhaps TRBD2 (7 bases). Trimming cost V 3 bases and J 2 bases, with 12 bases left between them. The CDR3 is 15 residues long. Germline V lookup: CDR1 LGHDT, CDR2 YNNKEL (reference sequence). In DNA, the CDR3 is TGTGCCAGCAGCCATCTCGGGGGGCCCACAGATACGCAGTATTTT. It specifies CASSHLGGPTDTQYF.

The chain uses TRBV6-5 and TRBJ2-1; 7 bases agree with TRBD2. Trimming cost V 6 bases and J 10 bases; bases outside gene matches: 3. The V gene's germline CDR1 is MNHEY and CDR2 SVGAGI. The CDR3 is 11 amino acids. Here the CDR3 reads CASSRLAEQFF. For the CDR3, the DNA is TGTGCCAGCAGCCGACTAGCCGAGCAGTTCTTC.

To note about this clonotype: A much larger clonotype is one base distant, so this may be a read error. The chain combines TRBV5-1 with TRBJ2-2; possible D gene TRBD2, 6 bases. Trimming pared 4 bases from V and 7 bases from J, leaving 14 bases between. Germline-derived CDR1 and CDR2 are SGHRS and YFSETQ. This CDR3 has 14 residues. CDR3 sequence: CASSLALAIGELFF. The DNA of the CDR3 is TGCGCCAGCAGCCTTGCACTAGCTATCGGGGAGCTGTTTTTT.

DNA of the CDR3: TGCGCCAGCAGCTTGGCCAGGGAGGCCCCCTACGAGCAGTACTTC. It is translated as CASSLAREAPYEQYF. This chain links TRBV5-1 with TRBJ2-7; TRBD2 might be the D (6 bases). CDR3 size: 15 residues. V was shortened by 0 bases and J by 2 bases, with 12 bases between the two germline ends. Germline lookup yields CDR1 SGHRS and CDR2 YFSETQ.

The rearrangement links TRBV28 to TRBJ2-5; D is possibly TRBD1 or TRBD2 (5 bases each). V was cut by 7 bases and J by 5 bases, with 20 bases left in between. Per the germline V gene, CDR1 is MDHEN and CDR2 is SYDVKM. This CDR3 is 15 amino acids long. CDR3 loop: CASNTPIWGLETQYF. The CDR3 bases are TGTGCCAGCAACACACCCATCTGGGGGTTGGAGACCCAGTACTTC.

The chain joins TRBV5-1 to TRBJ2-5, with 13 bases fitting TRBD2. V shed 5 bases and J 1 base; nucleotides not matched to a gene: 5. The length of the CDR3 is 16 residues. Germline V lookup: CDR1 SGHRS, CDR2 YFSETQ. CDR3 sequence: CASRLGTSGAQETQYF. DNA of the CDR3: TGCGCCAGCAGACTAGGGACTAGCGGGGCCCAAGAGACCCAGTACTTC. The full variable domain, its missing parts supplied by reference TRBV5-1 and TRBJ2-5, is KAGVTQTPRYLIKTRGQQVTLSCSPISGHRSVSWYQQTPGQGLQFLFEYFSETQRNKGNFPGRFSGRQFSNSRSEMNVSTLELGDSALYLCASRLGTSGAQETQYFGPGTRLLVL.

This clonotype was picked up a small number of times. The chain joins TRBV24-1 to TRBJ2-1, with 8 bases fitting TRBD2. Germline loops: CDR1 KGHDR, CDR2 SFDVKD. The CDR3 length is 18 residues. V shed 3 bases, J shed 4 bases, and the junction held 13 bases outside the gene matches. The CDR3 region is CATSDDATGTRLYNEQFF. In DNA form, the CDR3 reads TGTGCCACCAGTGATGATGCAACCGGGACTAGACTATACAATGAGCAGTTCTTC.